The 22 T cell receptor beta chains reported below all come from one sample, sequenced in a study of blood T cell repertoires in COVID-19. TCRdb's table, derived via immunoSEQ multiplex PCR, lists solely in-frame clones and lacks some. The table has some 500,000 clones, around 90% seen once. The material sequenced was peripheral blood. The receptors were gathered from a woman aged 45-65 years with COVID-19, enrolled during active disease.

CDR3 protein: CASRRGNQPQHF. CDR3 nucleotides: TGTGCCAGCCGACGGGGCAATCAGCCCCAGCATTTT. This chain joins TRBV12-3 or TRBV12-4 and TRBJ1-5; D uncertain. The CDR3 is 12 amino acids. Trimming took off 8 bases at V and 2 bases at J, with 7 bases between the two ends.

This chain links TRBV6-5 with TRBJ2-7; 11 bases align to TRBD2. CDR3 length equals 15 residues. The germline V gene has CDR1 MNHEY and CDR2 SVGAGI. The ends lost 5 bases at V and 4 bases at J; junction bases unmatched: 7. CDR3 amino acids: CASSSRLAGLYEQYF. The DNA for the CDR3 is TGTGCCAGCAGTAGTCGACTAGCGGGGCTGTACGAGCAGTACTTC.

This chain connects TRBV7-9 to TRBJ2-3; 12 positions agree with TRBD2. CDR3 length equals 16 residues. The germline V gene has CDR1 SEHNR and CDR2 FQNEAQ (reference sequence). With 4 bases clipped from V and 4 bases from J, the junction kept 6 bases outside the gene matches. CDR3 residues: CASSSRLAGASDTQYF. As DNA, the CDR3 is TGTGCCAGCAGCTCGCGACTAGCGGGGGCCTCAGATACGCAGTATTTT.

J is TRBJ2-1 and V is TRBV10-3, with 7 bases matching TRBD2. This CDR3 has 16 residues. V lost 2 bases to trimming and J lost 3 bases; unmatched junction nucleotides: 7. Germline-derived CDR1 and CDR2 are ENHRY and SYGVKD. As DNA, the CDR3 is TGTGCCATCAGTGAGATGGGAGGGCTCGGCTACAATGAGCAGTTCTTC. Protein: CAISEMGGLGYNEQFF.

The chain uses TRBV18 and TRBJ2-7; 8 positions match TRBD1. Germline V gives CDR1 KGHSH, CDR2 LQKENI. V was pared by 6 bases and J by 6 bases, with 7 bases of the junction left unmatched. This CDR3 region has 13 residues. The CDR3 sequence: CASSGGQAREQYF. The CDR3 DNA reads TGTGCCAGCTCGGGGGGACAGGCTCGCGAGCAGTACTTC.

As DNA, the CDR3 is TGTGCCAGCAGTGAAGCGGAGCAGACCCACTCTGGAAACACCATATATTTT. Translating gives CASSEAEQTHSGNTIYF. The chain has TRBV6-1 and TRBJ1-3, with D unresolved. With 0 bases removed from V and 0 bases from J, the gap between germline ends came to 12 bases. The germline CDR1 and CDR2 sequences are MNHNS and SASEGT. The CDR3 sequence is 17 residues long.

CDR3 nucleotide sequence: TGTGCCAGCAGTTTCCTAAGGGGGAGCGGCAATGAGCAGTTCTTC. Encoded protein: CASSFLRGSGNEQFF. V and J are TRBV28 and TRBJ2-1, with D perhaps matching TRBD1 (6 bases). The V end was cut by 3 bases, the J end by 6 bases, with 15 bases between. The CDR3 sequence is 15 residues long. Germline values: CDR1 MDHEN, CDR2 SYDVKM.

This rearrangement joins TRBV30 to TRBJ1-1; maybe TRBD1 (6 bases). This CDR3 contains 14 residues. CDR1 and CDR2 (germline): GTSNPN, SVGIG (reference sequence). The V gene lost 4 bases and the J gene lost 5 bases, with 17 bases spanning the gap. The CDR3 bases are TGTGCCTGGATCCGCAGGACAGCGTTTACTGAAGCTTTCTTT. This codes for CAWIRRTAFTEAFF. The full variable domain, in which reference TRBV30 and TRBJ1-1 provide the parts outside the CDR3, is SQTIHQWPATLVQPVGSPLSLECTVEGTSNPNLYWYRQAAGRGLQLLFYSVGIGQISSEVPQNLSASRPQDRQFILSSKKLLLSDSGFYLCAWIRRTAFTEAFFGQGTRLTVV.

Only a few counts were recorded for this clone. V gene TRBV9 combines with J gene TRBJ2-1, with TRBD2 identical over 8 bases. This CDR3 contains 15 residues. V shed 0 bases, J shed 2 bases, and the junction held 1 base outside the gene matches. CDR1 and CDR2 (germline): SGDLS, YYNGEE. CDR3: CASSVDGGAYNEQFF. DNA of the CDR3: TGTGCCAGCAGCGTAGACGGGGGGGCCTACAATGAGCAGTTCTTC.

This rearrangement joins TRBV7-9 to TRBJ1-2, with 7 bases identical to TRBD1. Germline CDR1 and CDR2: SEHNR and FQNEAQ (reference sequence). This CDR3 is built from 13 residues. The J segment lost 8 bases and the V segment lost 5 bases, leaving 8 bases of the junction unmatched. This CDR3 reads CASSIDREGGYTF. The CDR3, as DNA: TGTGCCAGCAGCATAGACAGGGAGGGGGGCTACACCTTC.

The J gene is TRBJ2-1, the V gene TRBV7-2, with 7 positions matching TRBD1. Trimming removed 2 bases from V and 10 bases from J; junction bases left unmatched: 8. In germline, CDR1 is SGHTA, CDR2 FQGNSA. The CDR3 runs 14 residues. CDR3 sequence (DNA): TGTGCCAGCAGCTTATTTCAGGGGGACAGAGAGCAGTTCTTC. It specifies CASSLFQGDREQFF.

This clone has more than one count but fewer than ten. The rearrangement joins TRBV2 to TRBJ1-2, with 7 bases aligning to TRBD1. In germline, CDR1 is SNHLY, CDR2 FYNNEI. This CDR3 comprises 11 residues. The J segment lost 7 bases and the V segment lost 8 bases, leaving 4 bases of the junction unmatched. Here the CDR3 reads CASGTEVGYTF. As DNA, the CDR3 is TGTGCCAGCGGGACAGAGGTTGGCTACACCTTC.

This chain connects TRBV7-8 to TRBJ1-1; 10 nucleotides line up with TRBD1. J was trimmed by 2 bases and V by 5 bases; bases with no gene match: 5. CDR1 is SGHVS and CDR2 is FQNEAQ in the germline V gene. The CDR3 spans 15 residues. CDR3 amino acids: CASSEDRGSNTEAFF. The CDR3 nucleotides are TGTGCCAGCAGCGAGGACAGGGGGAGTAACACTGAAGCTTTCTTT.

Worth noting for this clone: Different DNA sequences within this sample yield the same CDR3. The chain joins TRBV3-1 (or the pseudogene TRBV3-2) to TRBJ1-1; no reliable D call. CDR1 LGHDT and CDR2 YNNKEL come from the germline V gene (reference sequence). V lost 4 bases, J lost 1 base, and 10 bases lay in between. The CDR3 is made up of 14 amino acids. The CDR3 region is CASSPRGGNTEAFF. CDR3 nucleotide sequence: TGTGCCAGCAGCCCCCGGGGAGGGAACACTGAAGCTTTCTTT.

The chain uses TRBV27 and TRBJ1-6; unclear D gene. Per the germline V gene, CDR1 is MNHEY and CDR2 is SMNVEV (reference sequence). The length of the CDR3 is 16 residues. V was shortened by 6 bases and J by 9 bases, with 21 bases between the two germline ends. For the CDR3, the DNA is TGTGCCAGCAGCGGAGATGCGCGGGAAAAGGCTTCACCCCTCCACTTT. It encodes CASSGDAREKASPLHF.

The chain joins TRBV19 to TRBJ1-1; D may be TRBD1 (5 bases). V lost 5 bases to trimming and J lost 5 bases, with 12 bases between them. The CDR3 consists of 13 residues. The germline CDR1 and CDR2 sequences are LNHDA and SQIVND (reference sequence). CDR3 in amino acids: CASSAVKGTEAFF. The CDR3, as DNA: TGTGCCAGTAGTGCCGTAAAGGGGACTGAAGCTTTCTTT.

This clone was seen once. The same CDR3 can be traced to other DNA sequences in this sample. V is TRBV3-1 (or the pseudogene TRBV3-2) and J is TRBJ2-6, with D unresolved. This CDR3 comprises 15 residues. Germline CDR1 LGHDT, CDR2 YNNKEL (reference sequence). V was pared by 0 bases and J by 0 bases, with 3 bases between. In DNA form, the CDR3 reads TGTGCCAGCAGCCAAGATAGCTCTGGGGCCAACGTCCTGACTTTC. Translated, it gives CASSQDSSGANVLTF.

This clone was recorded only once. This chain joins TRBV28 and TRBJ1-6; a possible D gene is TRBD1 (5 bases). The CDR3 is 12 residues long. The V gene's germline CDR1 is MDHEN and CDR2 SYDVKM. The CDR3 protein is CGGGNHNSPLHF. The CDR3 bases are TGTGGGGGGGGTAACCATAATTCACCCCTCCACTTT.

DNA of the CDR3: TGCAGCGTTTCTCAGGGGAGGGGAGAAGCTTTCTTT. Protein: CSVSQGRGEAFF. The V and J genes are TRBV29-1 and TRBJ1-1; possible D gene TRBD1, 6 bases. Between the trimmed V and J ends, which lost 5 bases and 8 bases, there was a span of 15 bases. Germline V gene lookup returns CDR1 SQVTM and CDR2 ANQGSEA. This CDR3 contains 12 residues.

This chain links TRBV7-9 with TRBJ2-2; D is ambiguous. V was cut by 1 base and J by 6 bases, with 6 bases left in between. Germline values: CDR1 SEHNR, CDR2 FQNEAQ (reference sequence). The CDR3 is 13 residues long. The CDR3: CASSLVRAGELFF. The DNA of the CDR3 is TGTGCCAGCAGCTTAGTCCGGGCCGGGGAGCTGTTTTTT.

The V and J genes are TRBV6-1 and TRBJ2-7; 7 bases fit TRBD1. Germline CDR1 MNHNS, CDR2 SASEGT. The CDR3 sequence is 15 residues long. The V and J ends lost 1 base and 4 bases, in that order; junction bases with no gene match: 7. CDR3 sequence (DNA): TGTGCCAGCAGTGAAGGGGCAGGGGGAAGGTACGAGCAGTACTTC. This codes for CASSEGAGGRYEQYF.

This CDR3 is CAIKEGQQYEQYF. The DNA of the CDR3 is TGTGCCATCAAGGAGGGGCAGCAGTACGAGCAGTACTTC. J is TRBJ2-7 and V is TRBV10-3; D might be TRBD2 (6 bases). The CDR3 totals 13 residues. The V end lost 7 bases, the J end lost 4 bases, and 14 bases lay between the germline ends. Germline V lookup: CDR1 ENHRY, CDR2 SYGVKD.